The text below deals with one T cell receptor beta chain. Its antigen remains unidentified. This specimen belongs to a study of cytotoxic CD8 clonotypes in ibrutinib-treated CLL. Germline V CDR1 and CDR2: MDHEN, SYDVKM. This CDR3 has 14 amino acids. The ends lost 5 bases at V and 5 bases at J; junction bases unmatched: 8. Study-level results: Treatment saw public clonotypes, which were uncommon, either contract or stay stable.

Deep sequencing aimed at 1 in 200,000 to 1 in 1 million T cells' resolution. Some clones are missing from TCRdb's copy, which holds only in-frame ones; the method was immunoSEQ multiplex PCR. Here the sample spans tens of thousands of clones, approximately 70% being singletons. The gene calls are TRBV28 and TRBJ2-5; 7 bases are shared with TRBD1. The starting material was PBMCs, obtained after 24 months of ibrutinib treatment. The clonotype originates from a human donor with chronic lymphocytic leukemia. This chain's CDR3 is CASSGKGAWETQYF. The CDR3 coding sequence is TGTGCCAGCAGTGGTAAGGGGGCCTGGGAGACCCAGTACTTC.